A single sample gave rise to the 25 T cell receptor beta chains below, sequenced in a study of neurological immune-mediated disorders. TCRdb re-derived calls from the 5' RACE reads in MiXCR, one entry per CDR3 protein. This table has 30,000 to 50,000 distinct CDR3 sequences, roughly 6.9% appearing once. The sample comprised CD4+ T cells from blood. These receptors were taken from a man aged 50 or older in good health.

This clonotype has a count of ten or more. The J gene is TRBJ2-1, the V gene TRBV2, with 7 positions matching TRBD2. The CDR3 runs 13 residues. The V segment lost 6 bases and the J segment 9 bases; nucleotides outside the gene matches: 8. Germline CDR1 is SNHLY and CDR2 is FYNNEI. The CDR3 loop is CASRQREWGEQFF. In DNA form, the CDR3 reads TGTGCCAGCAGACAGCGGGAATGGGGTGAGCAGTTCTTC. Full variable domain (missing parts from reference TRBV2 and TRBJ2-1): EPEVTQTPSHQVTQMGQEVILRCVPISNHLYFYWYRQILGQKVEFLVSFYNNEISEKSEIFDDQFSVERPDGSNFTLKIRSTKLEDSAMYFCASRQREWGEQFFGPGTRLTVL.

This clonotype appeared many times. The chain joins TRBV5-5 to TRBJ1-2; TRBD1 is a possible D gene (6 bases). This CDR3 is 14 amino acids long. Germline-derived CDR1 and CDR2 are SGHKS and YYEKEE (reference sequence). Trimming took off 6 bases at V and 2 bases at J, with 14 bases between the two ends. The chain's CDR3 is CASTPTGANYGYTF. The CDR3 DNA follows: TGTGCCAGCACCCCGACAGGCGCGAACTATGGCTACACCTTC.

This clonotype was found many times. The rearrangement joins TRBV5-4 to TRBJ2-1, with 8 nucleotides matching TRBD2. There are 15 residues in the CDR3. CDR1 SGHNT and CDR2 YYREEE come from the germline V gene (reference sequence). V was clipped by 0 bases and J by 7 bases; unmatched bases: 6. CDR3 protein: CASSLELLAGNEQFF. In DNA form, the CDR3 reads TGTGCCAGCAGCTTGGAATTGTTAGCGGGAAATGAGCAGTTCTTC.

This rearrangement joins TRBV5-1 to TRBJ2-2, with a possible D match to TRBD1 (6 bases). The CDR3 loop spans 13 amino acids. The V gene lost 0 bases and the J gene lost 11 bases, with 11 bases spanning the gap. CDR1 is SGHRS, CDR2 YFSETQ, per germline. The CDR3 nucleotides read TGCGCCAGCAGCTTGGACGGCAGGGGAGAGCTGTTTTTT. Its translation: CASSLDGRGELFF. The whole variable domain, remainder taken from reference TRBV5-1 and TRBJ2-2, is KAGVTQTPRYLIKTRGQQVTLSCSPISGHRSVSWYQQTPGQGLQFLFEYFSETQRNKGNFPGRFSGRQFSNSRSEMNVSTLELGDSALYLCASSLDGRGELFFGEGSRLTVL.

This clonotype has at least ten counts. This chain uses TRBV7-9 with TRBJ2-3; 14 bases fit TRBD2. The CDR3 runs to 16 residues. Looked up from germline, CDR1 is SEHNR and CDR2 is FQNEAQ (reference sequence). Germline trimming cut 5 bases from V and 2 bases from J; bases unmatched to any gene: 3. This CDR3 reads CASSLTSGRATDTQYF. In DNA, the CDR3 is TGTGCCAGCAGCCTGACTAGCGGGAGGGCCACAGATACGCAGTATTTT.

This clonotype was counted at least ten times. The V call is TRBV7-6, the J call TRBJ1-4, with D tentatively TRBD1 (5 bases). Deletions cut 5 bases from V and 0 bases from J, with 7 bases between. The CDR3 has 14 amino acids. The germline CDR1 and CDR2 sequences are SGHVS and FNYEAQ. CDR3 in amino acids: CASSLQATNEKLFF. CDR3 bases: TGTGCCAGCAGCCTACAGGCAACTAATGAAAAACTGTTTTTT.

This clonotype was recorded at least ten times. This chain uses TRBV28 with TRBJ2-7; weak D call: TRBD2 (6 bases). This CDR3 is 14 amino acids long. In germline, CDR1 is MDHEN, CDR2 SYDVKM. Trimming shortened V by 4 bases and J by 7 bases, and 17 bases separated the two germline ends. The CDR3 DNA reads as TGTGCCAGCAGTTGGAATAGGAGGGTGGGGGAGCAGTACTTC. Encoded protein: CASSWNRRVGEQYF.

A few counts support this clonotype. This chain's CDR3 is CASSLDSNTQYF. In nucleotides, the CDR3 is TGTGCCAGCAGTCTTGACTCAAATACGCAGTATTTT. The chain carries TRBV28 and TRBJ2-3; D gene ambiguous. The CDR3 loop spans 12 amino acids. Germline V gene lookup returns CDR1 MDHEN and CDR2 SYDVKM. V was pared by 5 bases and J by 7 bases, with 10 bases between.

This clonotype occurred many times. V and J are TRBV28 and TRBJ2-7; tentatively, D is TRBD1 or TRBD2 (8 bases each). Germline loops: CDR1 MDHEN, CDR2 SYDVKM. The CDR3 totals 18 residues. Between the trimmed V and J ends, which lost 6 bases and 3 bases, there was a span of 27 bases. The chain's CDR3 is CASSPGGTGGGLIYEQYF. The CDR3 DNA reads TGTGCCAGCAGCCCGGGGGGGACAGGAGGAGGATTAATCTACGAGCAGTACTTC. Full variable domain (rest looked up from reference TRBV28 and TRBJ2-7): DVKVTQSSRYLVKRTGEKVFLECVQDMDHENMFWYRQDPGLGLRLIYFSYDVKMKEKGDIPEGYSVSREKKERFSLILESASTNQTSMYLCASSPGGTGGGLIYEQYFGPGTRLTVT.

The chain carries TRBV27 and TRBJ2-7, with TRBD1 identical over 11 bases. The ends lost 0 bases at V and 3 bases at J; junction bases unmatched: 4. Germline-derived CDR1 and CDR2 are MNHEY and SMNVEV (reference sequence). This CDR3 is 16 amino acids long. The CDR3: CASSLSGGTGGYEQYF. The CDR3 coding sequence is TGTGCCAGCAGTTTATCGGGGGGGACAGGGGGCTACGAGCAGTACTTC.

Ten or more counts support this clonotype. V usage is TRBV19 and J usage is TRBJ1-1; unclear D gene. The length of the CDR3 is 12 residues. With 4 bases removed from V and 1 base from J, the gap between germline ends came to 4 bases. Per germline, CDR1 LNHDA and CDR2 SQIVND (reference sequence). The CDR3 region is CASSNKNTEAFF. The CDR3 nucleotides read TGTGCCAGTAGTAACAAGAACACTGAAGCTTTCTTT.

This clonotype occurred many times. This sequence joins TRBV5-1 and TRBJ2-3, with 7 bases matching TRBD1. The CDR3 extends over 14 amino acids. J gave up 5 bases and V 4 bases, and 7 bases lay outside the gene matches. CDR1 and CDR2 (germline): SGHRS, YFSETQ. This chain's CDR3 is CASSPGTEIDTQYF. The CDR3 nucleotides read TGCGCCAGCAGCCCAGGGACAGAAATAGATACGCAGTATTTT.

The chain is built from TRBV7-2 and TRBJ2-3, with D unclear. This CDR3 comprises 15 residues. Germline-derived CDR1 and CDR2 are SGHTA and FQGNSA. The V end lost 5 bases, the J end lost 0 bases, and 12 bases lay between the germline ends. The CDR3 sequence is CASSETAPSTDTQYF. In DNA form, the CDR3 reads TGTGCCAGCAGCGAAACTGCACCCAGCACAGATACGCAGTATTTT.

This clonotype was counted at least ten times. The chain uses TRBV5-1 and TRBJ2-2; possible D gene TRBD1, 5 bases. The CDR3 has 17 residues. Germline CDR1 reads SGHRS; CDR2 reads YFSETQ. Trimming shortened V by 2 bases and J by 0 bases, and 14 bases separated the two germline ends. The CDR3 here is CASSFFPGNSNTGELFF. CDR3 nucleotides: TGCGCCAGCAGCTTCTTTCCAGGGAATTCGAACACCGGGGAGCTGTTTTTT.

Points on this clonotype: This may come from a read error, since a much larger clone is one base off. This chain joins TRBV28 and TRBJ2-7, with a possible D match to TRBD2 (5 bases). Germline V CDR1 and CDR2: MDHEN, SYDVKM. With 2 bases removed from V and 0 bases from J, the gap between germline ends came to 11 bases. CDR3 length: 15 residues. Here the CDR3 DNA reads TGTGCCAGCAGTTTAGTGGGAGTTCTCTCCTACGAGCAGTACTTC. Translation: CASSLVGVLSYEQYF.

This clonotype was observed at least ten times. Written as DNA, the CDR3 is TGCAGTGCTAGAGAACTAGCGGGAGACGGGTACGAGCAGTACTTC. Translating gives CSARELAGDGYEQYF. The V call is TRBV20-1, the J call TRBJ2-7; 11 bases align to TRBD2. The CDR3 is 15 residues long. Germline values: CDR1 DFQATT, CDR2 SNEGSKA (reference sequence). Trimming at V came to 0 bases and at J to 4 bases, leaving 5 bases not matched to a gene.

This clonotype was seen at least ten times. V usage is TRBV27 and J usage is TRBJ2-1; 12 bases align to TRBD2. The CDR3 has 18 residues. From germline, CDR1 is MNHEY and CDR2 SMNVEV (reference sequence). The junction had 9 bases not matched to a gene; V was cut back by 6 bases and J by 0 bases. The CDR3 spells CASSQGTSGLSSYNEQFF. The CDR3 DNA reads TGTGCCAGCAGCCAGGGGACTAGCGGGCTTAGCTCCTACAATGAGCAGTTCTTC.

This clonotype was picked up many times. V gene TRBV6-2 or TRBV6-3 combines with J gene TRBJ2-7; D gene unclear. The V gene lost 8 bases and the J gene lost 2 bases, with 16 bases spanning the gap. This CDR3 contains 14 residues. CDR1 and CDR2 from the germline V gene are MNHEY and SVGEGT. The CDR3 coding sequence is TGTGCCAGCTCCAGGAGTCTCGGACCCTACGAGCAGTACTTC. The encoded protein is CASSRSLGPYEQYF.

This clonotype was counted at least ten times. The CDR3 region is CASSYSKGRVAKNIQYF. Here the CDR3 DNA reads TGTGCCAGCAGTTACTCGAAGGGGCGCGTGGCCAAAAACATTCAGTACTTC. The V call is TRBV6-2 or TRBV6-3, the J call TRBJ2-4; perhaps TRBD1 as D (5 bases). The CDR3 spans 17 residues. Germline CDR1 MNHEY, CDR2 SVGEGT. The ends were cut back, 0 bases at V and 1 base at J, with 13 bases in the middle.

At least ten counts were recorded for this clonotype. This chain joins TRBV28 and TRBJ2-7; D may be TRBD2 (6 bases). The CDR3 loop spans 14 amino acids. Germline CDR1 is MDHEN and CDR2 is SYDVKM. V was cut by 6 bases and J by 3 bases, with 15 bases left in between. The CDR3 nucleotides are TGTGCCAGCAGCCCTCAAGGCGGGGTCTACGAGCAGTACTTC. It specifies CASSPQGGVYEQYF.

V and J are TRBV7-2 and TRBJ2-5, with 14 bases aligning to TRBD2. J gave up 1 base and V 5 bases, and 3 bases lay outside the gene matches. From germline, CDR1 is SGHTA and CDR2 FQGNSA. This CDR3 is built from 16 residues. CDR3 bases: TGTGCCAGCAGCAAAGGGACTAGCGGGGGCCAAGAGACCCAGTACTTC. It translates to CASSKGTSGGQETQYF. The entire variable domain, with the rest obtained from reference TRBV7-2 and TRBJ2-5, is as follows: GAGVSQSPSNKVTEKGKDVELRCDPISGHTALYWYRQSLGQGLEFLIYFQGNSAPDKSGLPSDRFSAERTGGSVSTLTIQRTQQEDSAVYLCASSKGTSGGQETQYFGPGTRLLVL.

This clonotype has ten or more counts. The J gene is TRBJ1-2, the V gene TRBV7-9; D remains unclear. Trimming stripped 8 bases from V and 1 base from J, with 8 bases between. CDR3 length: 12 residues. Germline V gives CDR1 SEHNR, CDR2 FQNEAQ (reference sequence). The CDR3 sequence is CASGSLNYGYTF. The CDR3 DNA reads as TGTGCCAGCGGCTCCCTTAACTATGGCTACACCTTC.

This clonotype was found many times. The chain links TRBV20-1 to TRBJ2-1, with 13 bases matching TRBD2. Per the germline V gene, CDR1 is DFQATT and CDR2 is SNEGSKA (reference sequence). Germline trimming cut 2 bases from V and 10 bases from J; bases unmatched to any gene: 5. This CDR3 region has 14 residues. CDR3 bases: TGCAGTGCTAGAAGGACTAGCGGGAGTCGGGAGCAGTTCTTC. Translation gives CSARRTSGSREQFF.

This clonotype was recorded many times. The chain carries TRBV11-1 and TRBJ2-2; D unclear. Trimming left V 6 bases short and J 2 bases short, with 7 bases between. The germline V gene encodes CDR1 SGHAT and CDR2 FQDESV (reference sequence). The CDR3 is 13 amino acids. CDR3 sequence (DNA): TGTGCCAGCAGTCTCGATAACACCGGGGAGCTGTTTTTT. It codes for CASSLDNTGELFF.

At least ten counts were recorded for this clonotype. The chain links TRBV20-1 to TRBJ2-1; no clear D. Trimming pared 1 base from V and 8 bases from J, leaving 9 bases between. CDR3 size: 12 residues. Looked up from germline, CDR1 is DFQATT and CDR2 is SNEGSKA (reference sequence). The CDR3 here is CSARGSLDEQFF. CDR3 DNA: TGCAGTGCTAGAGGGTCCCTAGATGAGCAGTTCTTC.